The 29 T cell receptor beta chains below were found in one sample sequenced in a study of spatial heterogeneity in lung cancer. This sample's time point: blood at routine non-recurrence follow-up after resection. TCRdb re-derived calls from the 5' RACE reads in MiXCR, one entry per CDR3 protein. The sample carries 25,000 to 35,000 distinct CDR3 sequences, about 10% recorded once. Sequences were derived from PBMCs, sampled at follow-up. The receptors shown here come from a female donor with early-stage non-small cell lung cancer.

This clonotype is termed medium-sized (0.01 to 0.1%). The chain employs TRBV7-9 and TRBJ1-2, with D perhaps matching TRBD1 (5 bases). CDR3 length equals 13 residues. Between the trimmed V and J ends, which lost 4 bases and 4 bases, there was a span of 10 bases. Germline V gene lookup returns CDR1 SEHNR and CDR2 FQNEAQ (reference sequence). CDR3 sequence (DNA): TGTGCCAGCAGCTCGACAGATGCCTATGGCTACACCTTC. This encodes CASSSTDAYGYTF.

In its sample, this clonotype was seen many times. This sequence joins TRBV7-8 and TRBJ2-1, with no clear D. The germline gives CDR1 SGHVS, CDR2 FQNEAQ. The CDR3 has 16 amino acids. Trimming left V 5 bases short and J 0 bases short, with 14 bases between. The CDR3 coding sequence is TGTGCCAGCAGCCCCCCCCCGCCGAGCTCCTACAATGAGCAGTTCTTC. Translated, it gives CASSPPPPSSYNEQFF. The variable domain in full, with the rest retrieved from reference TRBV7-8 and TRBJ2-1, is GAGVSQSPRYKVAKRGQDVALRCDPISGHVSLFWYQQALGQGPEFLTYFQNEAQLDKSGLPSDRFFAERPEGSVSTLKIQRTQQEDSAVYLCASSPPPPSSYNEQFFGPGTRLTVL.

The V and J genes are TRBV29-1 and TRBJ1-1; 9 positions agree with TRBD1. Germline-derived CDR1 and CDR2 are SQVTM and ANQGSEA. The CDR3 has 13 amino acids. Trimming removed 6 bases from V and 1 base from J; junction bases left unmatched: 3. The CDR3 nucleotides are TGCAGCGTCCTGACAGGGGGGAACACTGAAGCTTTCTTT. It codes for CSVLTGGNTEAFF.

In this sample, this clonotype turned up a few times. This chain joins TRBV28 and TRBJ2-1; tentative D call: TRBD2 (5 bases). V lost 6 bases and J lost 6, with 15 bases in between. The length of the CDR3 is 14 residues. Looked up from germline, CDR1 is MDHEN and CDR2 is SYDVKM. The CDR3 DNA sequence: TGTGCCAGCAGCGCCCGGGGTAATGGCAATGAGCAGTTCTTC. It yields the protein CASSARGNGNEQFF.

This clonotype has only a few counts. The CDR3 DNA reads as TGCAGTGCTAGAGACCGGACTAGCTTCTTCTCCTACGAGCAGTACTTC. It is translated as CSARDRTSFFSYEQYF. The chain has TRBV20-1 and TRBJ2-7, with TRBD2 identical over 8 bases. The ends lost 0 bases at V and 0 bases at J; junction bases unmatched: 7. The CDR3 extends over 16 amino acids. Germline V lookup: CDR1 DFQATT, CDR2 SNEGSKA (reference sequence).

This clonotype was counted many times. The chain joins TRBV7-2 to TRBJ2-7; TRBD2 matches at 9 bases. This CDR3 has 17 amino acids. CDR1 and CDR2 from the germline V gene are SGHTA and FQGNSA. The trim removed 0 bases at V and 3 bases at J, leaving 9 bases unmatched. CDR3 sequence: CASSLAAGTSQVYEQYF. The CDR3 coding sequence is TGTGCCAGCAGCTTAGCGGCCGGGACTAGCCAAGTCTACGAGCAGTACTTC.

This clonotype was observed many times. This CDR3 is CASSPTSLGNTEAFF. The CDR3 DNA is TGTGCCAGCAGCCCTACCTCACTCGGGAACACTGAAGCTTTCTTT. The rearrangement links TRBV7-2 to TRBJ1-1; D is unresolved. Per the germline V gene, CDR1 is SGHTA and CDR2 is FQGNSA. The CDR3 extends over 15 amino acids. Deletions cut 5 bases from V and 1 base from J, with 14 bases between.

This sequence joins TRBV6-6 and TRBJ1-5; 7 nucleotides match TRBD1. The CDR3 length is 14 residues. The V gene end was trimmed by 2 bases and the J gene end by 7 bases; junction bases not matched to a gene: 5. Germline V gene data show CDR1 as MNHNY and CDR2 as SVGAGI (reference sequence). CDR3 residues: CASSYEAGGQPQHF. CDR3 sequence (DNA): TGTGCCAGCAGTTACGAGGCAGGGGGGCAGCCCCAGCATTTT.

This clonotype was counted a few times. It may be a read error: a sequence one base away is much more abundant. V and J are TRBV20-1 and TRBJ2-4; 9 bases map to TRBD2. This CDR3 has 14 amino acids. Germline trimming cut 5 bases from V and 11 bases from J; bases unmatched to any gene: 13. Germline V gene data show CDR1 as DFQATT and CDR2 as SNEGSKA (reference sequence). CDR3 region: CSASLAGGPGFQYF. The CDR3, as DNA: TGCAGTGCTTCCCTCGCGGGGGGGCCGGGCTTTCAGTACTTC.

This clonotype has a count of ten or more. The genes are TRBV5-1 and TRBJ2-2; D is possibly TRBD1 or TRBD2 (5 bases each). V was pared by 4 bases and J by 6 bases, with 16 bases between. The CDR3 spans 15 residues. From germline, CDR1 is SGHRS and CDR2 YFSETQ. Written as DNA, the CDR3 is TGCGCCAGCAGCGTACGACAGAGGGTGTCCGGGGAGCTGTTTTTT. This codes for CASSVRQRVSGELFF.

At least ten counts were recorded for this clonotype. The chain combines TRBV19 with TRBJ1-5; no firm D call. Germline V gene lookup returns CDR1 LNHDA and CDR2 SQIVND (reference sequence). V lost 7 bases, J lost 7 bases, and 14 bases lay in between. The CDR3 loop spans 13 amino acids. The CDR3 reads CASNDSPGQPQHF. CDR3 bases: TGTGCCAGTAACGACTCCCCTGGGCAGCCCCAGCATTTT.

At least ten counts were recorded for this clonotype. CDR3 nucleotides: TGTGCCAGCAGCCCAACCGGGACTAGCGGGGGTAATGAGCAGTTCTTC. Residues: CASSPTGTSGGNEQFF. The chain combines TRBV7-3 with TRBJ2-1; 14 bases agree with TRBD2. The germline gives CDR1 SGHTA, CDR2 FQGTGA. CDR3 length: 16 residues. The J segment lost 7 bases and the V segment lost 5 bases, leaving 7 bases of the junction unmatched.

This clonotype was counted only a few times. The chain uses TRBV28 and TRBJ1-6, with D uncertain. The CDR3 covers 14 residues. V was clipped by 7 bases and J by 5 bases, with 12 bases between them. Per the germline V gene, CDR1 is MDHEN and CDR2 is SYDVKM. The CDR3 DNA is TGTGCCAGCAAAAAAGGCCCGAATAATTCACCCCTCCACTTT. This encodes CASKKGPNNSPLHF.

This clonotype was counted only a few times. This chain links TRBV7-8 with TRBJ2-2; 7 bases map to TRBD2. CDR1 is SGHVS and CDR2 is FQNEAQ in the germline V gene. J was trimmed by 6 bases and V by 1 base; bases with no gene match: 8. The CDR3 totals 16 residues. The CDR3, as DNA: TGTGCCAGCAGCTTAGAGCTGACTAGCATTCCCGGGGAGCTGTTTTTT. Its protein product is CASSLELTSIPGELFF.

There are a few counts of this clonotype. This sequence joins TRBV27 and TRBJ2-5; the D gene is possibly TRBD2 (5 bases). V was pared by 6 bases and J by 4 bases, with 12 bases between. Per germline, CDR1 MNHEY and CDR2 SMNVEV (reference sequence). CDR3 length: 13 residues. This CDR3 is CASRRQAGETQYF. The CDR3 bases are TGTGCCAGCAGGAGGCAGGCGGGAGAGACCCAGTACTTC.

The V call is TRBV4-1, the J call TRBJ1-6, with TRBD1 matching over 8 bases. The V segment lost 1 base and the J segment 7 bases; nucleotides outside the gene matches: 6. This CDR3 spans 16 amino acids. CDR1 is MGHRA and CDR2 is YSYEKL in the germline V gene. The CDR3 DNA reads TGCGCCAGCAGCCAAGGGACAGGGAGGTGGAATTCACCCCTCCACTTT. Residues: CASSQGTGRWNSPLHF.

The gene calls are TRBV15 and TRBJ2-7; TRBD1 might be the D (5 bases). The V end was cut by 8 bases, the J end by 2 bases, with 16 bases between. The CDR3 covers 14 residues. CDR1 is LNHNV and CDR2 is YYDKDF in the germline V gene (reference sequence). The CDR3: CATGDKGVTYEQYF. In nucleotides, the CDR3 is TGTGCCACCGGAGACAAAGGGGTGACCTACGAGCAGTACTTC.

This clonotype has a count of ten or more. The chain recombines TRBV7-8 with TRBJ2-5; D is uncertain. V was shortened by 5 bases and J by 4 bases, with 11 bases between the two germline ends. CDR1 and CDR2 (germline): SGHVS, FQNEAQ. CDR3 size: 13 residues. DNA for the CDR3: TGTGCCAGCAGCCTAGGCTCTCTAGAGACCCAGTACTTC. Protein product: CASSLGSLETQYF.

This clonotype was detected many times. The rearrangement links TRBV20-1 to TRBJ2-1; D is perhaps TRBD1 or TRBD2 (7 bases each). The CDR3 covers 17 residues. CDR1 and CDR2 (germline): DFQATT, SNEGSKA (reference sequence). V was pared by 0 bases and J by 4 bases, with 19 bases between. CDR3 nucleotide sequence: TGCAGTGCTAGAGATAGGCGGCGGGGGACAGCTTACAATGAGCAGTTCTTC. Protein product: CSARDRRRGTAYNEQFF.

This clonotype was counted many times. The gene calls are TRBV28 and TRBJ2-7, with TRBD1 identical over 11 bases. This CDR3 is built from 14 residues. Germline values: CDR1 MDHEN, CDR2 SYDVKM. J gave up 4 bases and V 5 bases, and 4 bases lay outside the gene matches. CDR3 nucleotides: TGTGCCAGCAGTCACGGGACAGGGGGGTACGAGCAGTACTTC. Its translation is CASSHGTGGYEQYF.

This clonotype was observed at least ten times. V and J are TRBV7-9 and TRBJ2-3; 9 bases line up with TRBD2. This CDR3 is built from 17 residues. Trimming at V came to 1 base and at J to 1 base, leaving 6 bases not matched to a gene. The germline V gene encodes CDR1 SEHNR and CDR2 FQNEAQ (reference sequence). The CDR3 loop is CASSLGASGDRTDTQYF. CDR3 coding DNA: TGTGCCAGCAGCTTAGGTGCTAGCGGGGACCGCACAGATACGCAGTATTTT.

This clonotype was found many times. V and J are TRBV28 and TRBJ2-4; 7 nucleotides align to TRBD2. Germline V lookup: CDR1 MDHEN, CDR2 SYDVKM. The CDR3 runs to 15 residues. V lost 8 bases, J lost 0 bases, and 7 bases stayed unmatched. The CDR3 nucleotides read TGTGCCAGCCGCCAGCGGGGCCTAGCCAAAAACATTCAGTACTTC. Its protein product is CASRQRGLAKNIQYF.

This clonotype was seen a handful of times. CDR3 sequence (DNA): TGTGCCAGCAGTCCCTTAAAGCGGGCAGACAATGAGCAGTTCTTC. It codes for CASSPLKRADNEQFF. This rearrangement joins TRBV6-2 or TRBV6-3 to TRBJ2-1; D is perhaps TRBD2 (6 bases). Trimming took off 5 bases at V and 5 bases at J, with 16 bases between the two ends. Looked up from germline, CDR1 is MNHEY and CDR2 is SVGEGT. This CDR3 contains 15 residues.

Ten or more counts support this clonotype. The V call is TRBV27, the J call TRBJ2-1; 7 bases are shared with TRBD2. CDR1 and CDR2 from the germline V gene are MNHEY and SMNVEV (reference sequence). The CDR3 extends over 15 amino acids. With V trimmed by 6 bases and J by 6 bases, 11 bases remained unmatched. DNA for the CDR3: TGTGCCAGCAGCCCCGGTGGTAGCGGGCCCAATGAGCAGTTCTTC. Translation gives CASSPGGSGPNEQFF.

Many counts were recorded for this clonotype. The chain links TRBV11-2 to TRBJ2-3; no clear D gene. From germline, CDR1 is SGHAT and CDR2 FQNNGV. The CDR3 is 16 amino acids. Between the trimmed V and J ends, which lost 1 base and 0 bases, there was a span of 11 bases. The CDR3 DNA sequence: TGTGCCAGCAGCTTAGTCGGCGGCCCTAGCACAGATACGCAGTATTTT. This translates into CASSLVGGPSTDTQYF.

This clonotype was recorded at least ten times. The rearrangement links TRBV7-2 to TRBJ2-3, with D uncertain. Germline V gene lookup returns CDR1 SGHTA and CDR2 FQGNSA. V was pared by 5 bases and J by 1 base, with 7 bases between. The CDR3 contains 13 residues. CDR3: CASSIRRTDTQYF. Here the CDR3 DNA reads TGTGCCAGCAGCATTCGCCGCACAGATACGCAGTATTTT. The full variable domain, completed using reference TRBV7-2 and TRBJ2-3, is GAGVSQSPSNKVTEKGKDVELRCDPISGHTALYWYRQSLGQGLEFLIYFQGNSAPDKSGLPSDRFSAERTGGSVSTLTIQRTQQEDSAVYLCASSIRRTDTQYFGPGTRLTVL.

This clonotype was recorded at least ten times. This chain links TRBV20-1 with TRBJ2-3; D gene uncertain. V was trimmed by 4 bases and J by 0 bases, leaving 14 bases between them. This CDR3 is built from 15 residues. Germline assignment: CDR1 DFQATT and CDR2 SNEGSKA (reference sequence). In nucleotides, the CDR3 is TGCAGTGCTATGCGCGGAACGGGTAGCACAGATACGCAGTATTTT. Translated, it gives CSAMRGTGSTDTQYF.

In the case of this clonotype: Relative to the germline gene, one junction end is altered; a read error may explain this. The V gene is TRBV7-2, the J gene TRBJ2-6; TRBD1 matches at 7 bases. The germline V gene has CDR1 SGHTA and CDR2 FQGNSA. The length of the CDR3 is 11 residues. CDR3: CASRGTAERLF. The DNA for the CDR3 is TGTGCCAGCAGAGGGACAGCCGAGAGACTTTTC.

This clonotype was seen at least ten times. V usage is TRBV2 and J usage is TRBJ2-2, with D perhaps matching TRBD1 (5 bases). The germline gives CDR1 SNHLY, CDR2 FYNNEI. Between the trimmed V and J ends, which lost 4 bases and 4 bases, there was a span of 13 bases. There are 15 residues in the CDR3. In DNA form, the CDR3 reads TGTGCCAGCAGTGGTTCAGGGCTAATCACCGGGGAGCTGTTTTTT. It translates to CASSGSGLITGELFF.